The present entry profiles one T cell receptor beta chain with its context. Its antigen remains unknown. Primers for the PCR totalled 60 Vbeta and 13 Jbeta. The method was immunoSEQ multiplex PCR; TCRdb's version includes in-frame clones alone and lacks a portion of them. The sample has 150,000 or so clones; 70% to 90% are singletons. The germline V gene encodes CDR1 SGHRS and CDR2 YFSETQ. V shed 0 bases and J shed 2 bases, with 12 bases lying between them. CDR3 size: 15 residues. These data originate in a study of cytomegalovirus exposure and HLA in healthy donors. Study-level findings and limits: Later genetic work tied a missense DCLRE1C variant to beta-chain V and J trimming.

The receptor was isolated from a man aged 50-60 years in good health and CMV-seronegative. The sample comprised PBMCs. V gene TRBV5-1 combines with J gene TRBJ2-7; no reliable D call. The CDR3 nucleotides are TGCGCCAGCAGCTTGGCGGCAGGCGTACCCTACGAGCAGTACTTC. As protein: CASSLAAGVPYEQYF.